The clone carrying this TCR beta chain was counted a few times. This record belongs to a study of T cell repertoires in cytomegalovirus infection. TCRdb reanalysed the reads using MiXCR and keeps one entry per CDR3 protein. The data show 200,000 to 250,000 distinct CDR3 sequences, approximately 22% seen once. From germline, CDR1 is SEHNR and CDR2 FQNEAQ (reference sequence). The CDR3 spans 10 residues. The germline V and J ends were trimmed by 8 bases and 4 bases, with 3 bases remaining between them. The TCR was taken from a human donor in good health (CMV status not recorded). Some clones in this sample may be carry-over from other donors' samples. This chain connects TRBV7-9 to TRBJ2-1, with D uncertain. The sample comprised CD8+ T cells from PBMCs. For the CDR3, the DNA is TGTGCCAGCGGGTACAATGAGCAGTTCTTC. Translating it yields CASGYNEQFF.